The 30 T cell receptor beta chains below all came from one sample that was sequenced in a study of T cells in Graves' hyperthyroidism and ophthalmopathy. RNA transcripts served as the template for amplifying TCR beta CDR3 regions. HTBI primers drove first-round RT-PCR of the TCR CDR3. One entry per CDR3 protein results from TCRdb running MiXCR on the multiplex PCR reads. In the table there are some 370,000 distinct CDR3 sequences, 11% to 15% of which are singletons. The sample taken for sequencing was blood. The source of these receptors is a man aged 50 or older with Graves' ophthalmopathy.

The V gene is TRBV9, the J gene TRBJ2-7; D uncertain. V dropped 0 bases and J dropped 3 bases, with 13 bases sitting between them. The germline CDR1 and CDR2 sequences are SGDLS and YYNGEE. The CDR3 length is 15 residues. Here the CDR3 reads CASSVARTADYEQYF. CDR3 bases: TGTGCCAGCAGCGTAGCCAGGACGGCAGACTACGAGCAGTACTTC.

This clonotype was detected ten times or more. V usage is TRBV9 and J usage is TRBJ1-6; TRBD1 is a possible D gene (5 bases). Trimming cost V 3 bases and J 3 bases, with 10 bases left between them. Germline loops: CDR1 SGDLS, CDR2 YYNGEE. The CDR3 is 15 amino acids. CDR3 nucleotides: TGTGCCAGCAGCGCCCTCGACAGCTATAATTCACCCCTCCACTTT. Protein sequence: CASSALDSYNSPLHF.

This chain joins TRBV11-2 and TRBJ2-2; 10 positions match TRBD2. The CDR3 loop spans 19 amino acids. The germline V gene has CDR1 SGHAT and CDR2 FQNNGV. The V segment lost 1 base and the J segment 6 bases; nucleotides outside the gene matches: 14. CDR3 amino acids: CASSLVVGSGRAGPGELFF. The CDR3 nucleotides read TGTGCCAGCAGCTTAGTAGTGGGAAGCGGGAGGGCCGGACCCGGGGAGCTGTTTTTT.

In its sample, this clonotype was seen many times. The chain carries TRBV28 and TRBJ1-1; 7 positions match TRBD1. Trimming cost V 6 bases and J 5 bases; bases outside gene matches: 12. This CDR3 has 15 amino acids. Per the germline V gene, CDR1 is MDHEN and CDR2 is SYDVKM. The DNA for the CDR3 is TGTGCCAGCAGGGGAGGGTTCAGGGGGAATACTGAAGCTTTCTTT. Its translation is CASRGGFRGNTEAFF.

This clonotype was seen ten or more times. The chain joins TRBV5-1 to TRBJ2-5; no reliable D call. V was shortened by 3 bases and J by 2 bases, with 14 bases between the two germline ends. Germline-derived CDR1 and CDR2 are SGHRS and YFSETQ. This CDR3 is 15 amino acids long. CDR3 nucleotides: TGCGCCAGCAGCTCCAATGGCCACAGTCAAGAGACCCAGTACTTC. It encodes CASSSNGHSQETQYF.

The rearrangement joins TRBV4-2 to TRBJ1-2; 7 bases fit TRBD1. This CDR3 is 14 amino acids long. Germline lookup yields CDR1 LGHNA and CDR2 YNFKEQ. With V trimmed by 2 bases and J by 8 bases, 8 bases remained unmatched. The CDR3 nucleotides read TGTGCCAGCAGCCAACCGGGACAGCAACGGGGCTACACCTTC. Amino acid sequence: CASSQPGQQRGYTF.

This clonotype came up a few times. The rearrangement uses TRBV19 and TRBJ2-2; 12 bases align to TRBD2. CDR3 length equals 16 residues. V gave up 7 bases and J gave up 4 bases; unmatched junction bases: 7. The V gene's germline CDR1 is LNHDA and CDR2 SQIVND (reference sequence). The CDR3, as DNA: TGTGCCAGTAATTTACTAGCGGGAGGATTCACCGGGGAGCTGTTTTTT. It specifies CASNLLAGGFTGELFF.

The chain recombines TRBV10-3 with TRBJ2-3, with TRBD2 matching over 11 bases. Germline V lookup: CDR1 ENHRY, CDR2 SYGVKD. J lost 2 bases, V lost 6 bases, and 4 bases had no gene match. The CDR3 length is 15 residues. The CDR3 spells CAIRKGLADTDTQYF. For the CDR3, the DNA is TGTGCCATCAGGAAGGGACTAGCGGACACAGATACGCAGTATTTT.

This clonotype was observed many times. CDR3 coding DNA: TGTGCCAGCAGTGGTTGGGGACAGGGGATATTCGGCTACACCTTC. As protein: CASSGWGQGIFGYTF. The chain links TRBV6-1 to TRBJ1-2, with TRBD1 matching 10 bases. Germline-derived CDR1 and CDR2 are MNHNS and SASEGT. There are 15 residues in the CDR3. Unmatched junction bases numbered 10, after V lost 4 bases and J lost 8 bases.

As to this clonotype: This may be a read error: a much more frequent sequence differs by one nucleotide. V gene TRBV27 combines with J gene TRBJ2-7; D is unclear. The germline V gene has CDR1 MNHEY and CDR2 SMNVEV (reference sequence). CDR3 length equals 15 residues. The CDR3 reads CASSFTAADTYEHYF. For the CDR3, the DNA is TGTGCCAGCAGTTTTACAGCTGCAGACACCTACGAGCACTACTTC.

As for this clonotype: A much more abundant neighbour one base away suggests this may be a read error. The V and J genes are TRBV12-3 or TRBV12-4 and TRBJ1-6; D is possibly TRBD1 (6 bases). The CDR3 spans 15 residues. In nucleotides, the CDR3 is TGTGCCAGCAGTTTGGCAGGGGTAAATAGTTCACCCCACCACTTT. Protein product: CASSLAGVNSSPHHF.

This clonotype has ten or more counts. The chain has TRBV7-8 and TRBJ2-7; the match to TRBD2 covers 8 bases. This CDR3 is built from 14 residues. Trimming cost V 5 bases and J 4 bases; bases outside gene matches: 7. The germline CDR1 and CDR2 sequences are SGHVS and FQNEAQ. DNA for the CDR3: TGTGCCAGCAGCCGGGAAGCGGGAGTTTACGAGCAGTACTTC. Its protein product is CASSREAGVYEQYF.

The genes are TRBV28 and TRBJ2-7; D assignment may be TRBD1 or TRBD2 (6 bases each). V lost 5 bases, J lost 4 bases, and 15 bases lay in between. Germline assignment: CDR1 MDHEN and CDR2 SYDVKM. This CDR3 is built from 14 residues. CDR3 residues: CASSRRGTSYEQYF. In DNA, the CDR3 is TGTGCCAGCAGTAGGAGGGGGACTTCATACGAGCAGTACTTC.

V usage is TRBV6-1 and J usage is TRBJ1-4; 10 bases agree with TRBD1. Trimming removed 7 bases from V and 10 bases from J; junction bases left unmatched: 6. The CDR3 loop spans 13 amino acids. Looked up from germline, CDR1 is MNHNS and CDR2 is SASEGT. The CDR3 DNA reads TGTGCCAGCAAAGGGACAGGGGCAGGAAAACTGTTTTTT. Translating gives CASKGTGAGKLFF.

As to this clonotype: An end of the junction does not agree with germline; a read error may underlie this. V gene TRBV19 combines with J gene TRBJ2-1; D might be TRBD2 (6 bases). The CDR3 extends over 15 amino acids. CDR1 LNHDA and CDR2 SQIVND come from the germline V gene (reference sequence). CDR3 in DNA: TGTGCCAGTAGCCCCCACGGGAGCTCCTACAGTGAGCAGTTCTTC. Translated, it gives CASSPHGSSYSEQFF.

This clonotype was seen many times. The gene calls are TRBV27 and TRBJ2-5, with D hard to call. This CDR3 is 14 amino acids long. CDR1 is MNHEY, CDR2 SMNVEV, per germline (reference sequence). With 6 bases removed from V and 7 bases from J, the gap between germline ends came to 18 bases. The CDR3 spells CASRQTSYRGTQYF. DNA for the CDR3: TGTGCCAGCAGACAAACATCCTATCGCGGGACCCAGTACTTC.

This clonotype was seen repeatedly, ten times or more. CDR3 protein: CASSISTNPRHEQFF. CDR3 nucleotides: TGTGCCAGTAGTATCTCAACCAACCCACGACATGAGCAGTTCTTC. The chain recombines TRBV19 with TRBJ2-1; D is unresolved. CDR1 is LNHDA and CDR2 is SQIVND in the germline V gene (reference sequence). V gave up 3 bases and J gave up 8 bases, with 17 bases separating them. There are 15 residues in the CDR3.

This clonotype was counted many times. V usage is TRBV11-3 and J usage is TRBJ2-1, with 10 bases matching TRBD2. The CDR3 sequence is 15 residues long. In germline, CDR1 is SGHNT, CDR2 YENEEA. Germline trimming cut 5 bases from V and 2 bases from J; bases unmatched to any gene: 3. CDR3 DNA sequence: TGTGCCAGCAGCAAACTAGCGGGACCCTACAATGAGCAGTTCTTC. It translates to CASSKLAGPYNEQFF.

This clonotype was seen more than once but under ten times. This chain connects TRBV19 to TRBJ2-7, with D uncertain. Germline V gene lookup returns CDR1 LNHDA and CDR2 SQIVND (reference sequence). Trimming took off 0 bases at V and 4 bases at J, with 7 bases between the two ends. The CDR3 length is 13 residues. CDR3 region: CASSIDPLYEQYF. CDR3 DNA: TGTGCCAGTAGTATAGATCCTTTGTACGAGCAGTACTTC.

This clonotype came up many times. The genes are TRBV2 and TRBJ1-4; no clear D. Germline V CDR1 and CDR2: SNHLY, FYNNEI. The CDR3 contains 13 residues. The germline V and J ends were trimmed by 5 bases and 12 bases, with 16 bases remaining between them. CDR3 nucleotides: TGTGCCAGCAGTAGTGCGCACGGATGGGAACTGTTTTTT. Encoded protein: CASSSAHGWELFF.

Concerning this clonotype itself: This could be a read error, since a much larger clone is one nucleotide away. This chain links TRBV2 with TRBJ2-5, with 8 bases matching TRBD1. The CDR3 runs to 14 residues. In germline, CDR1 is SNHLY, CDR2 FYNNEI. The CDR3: CTSRQDRVAETQYF. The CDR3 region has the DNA TGTACCAGCAGGCAGGACAGGGTGGCGGAGACCCAGTACTTC.

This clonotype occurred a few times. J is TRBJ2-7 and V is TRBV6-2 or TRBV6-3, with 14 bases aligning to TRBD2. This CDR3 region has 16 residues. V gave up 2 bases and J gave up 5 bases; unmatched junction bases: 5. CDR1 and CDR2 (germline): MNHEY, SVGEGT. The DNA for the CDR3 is TGTGCCAGCAGTTACGGCGGACTAGCGGGAGGCCACGAGCAGTACTTC. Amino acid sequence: CASSYGGLAGGHEQYF.

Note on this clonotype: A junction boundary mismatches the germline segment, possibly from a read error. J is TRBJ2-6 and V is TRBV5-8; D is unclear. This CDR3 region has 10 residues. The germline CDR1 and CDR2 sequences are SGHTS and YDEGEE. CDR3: CSSTSNVLTF. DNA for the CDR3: TGTTCCAGCACCAGCAACGTCCTGACTTTC.

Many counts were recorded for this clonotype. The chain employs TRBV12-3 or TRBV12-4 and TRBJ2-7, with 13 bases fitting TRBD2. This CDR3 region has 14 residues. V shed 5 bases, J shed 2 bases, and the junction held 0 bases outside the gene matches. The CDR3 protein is CASSGTSGTYEQYF. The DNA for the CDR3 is TGTGCCAGCAGTGGGACTAGCGGGACCTACGAGCAGTACTTC.

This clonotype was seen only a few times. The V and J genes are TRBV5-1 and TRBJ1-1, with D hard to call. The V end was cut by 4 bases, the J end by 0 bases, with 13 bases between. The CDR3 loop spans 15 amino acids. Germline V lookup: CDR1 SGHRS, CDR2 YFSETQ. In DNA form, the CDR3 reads TGCGCCAGCAGCCCTCAGCGCCCTATGAACACTGAAGCTTTCTTT. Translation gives CASSPQRPMNTEAFF.

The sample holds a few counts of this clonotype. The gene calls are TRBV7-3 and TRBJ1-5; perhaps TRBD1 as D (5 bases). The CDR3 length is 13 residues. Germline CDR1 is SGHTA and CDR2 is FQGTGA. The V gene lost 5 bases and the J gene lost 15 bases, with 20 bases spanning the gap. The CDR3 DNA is TGTGCCAGCAGCCTCACCGGGACGGCTGTCCGGCATTTT. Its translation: CASSLTGTAVRHF.

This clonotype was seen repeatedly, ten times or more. The CDR3, as DNA: TGTGCCAGCAGTCCGGGGACAGGGAAGGGCAATGAGCAGTTCTTC. It is translated as CASSPGTGKGNEQFF. V usage is TRBV27 and J usage is TRBJ2-1, with 9 bases matching TRBD1. The CDR3 is made up of 15 amino acids. Germline V gene data show CDR1 as MNHEY and CDR2 as SMNVEV (reference sequence). V was pared by 5 bases and J by 6 bases, with 8 bases of the junction left unmatched.

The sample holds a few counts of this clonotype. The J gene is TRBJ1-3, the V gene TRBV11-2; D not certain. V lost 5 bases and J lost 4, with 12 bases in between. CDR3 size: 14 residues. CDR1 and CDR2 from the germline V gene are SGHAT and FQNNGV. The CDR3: CASSPTVRGNTIYF. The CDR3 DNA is TGTGCCAGCAGCCCCACAGTGAGAGGAAACACCATATATTTT.

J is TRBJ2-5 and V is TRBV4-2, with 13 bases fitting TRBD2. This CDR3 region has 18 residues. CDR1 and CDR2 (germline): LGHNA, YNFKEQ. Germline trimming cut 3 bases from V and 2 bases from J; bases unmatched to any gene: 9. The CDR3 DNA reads TGTGCCAGCAGCCAGGCATTCACTAGCGGGAGGGAGCAAGAGACCCAGTACTTC. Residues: CASSQAFTSGREQETQYF.

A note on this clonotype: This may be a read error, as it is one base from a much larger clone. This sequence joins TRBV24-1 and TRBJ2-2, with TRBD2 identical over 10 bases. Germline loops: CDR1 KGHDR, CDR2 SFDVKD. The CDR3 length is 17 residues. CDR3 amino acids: CTTQSSLAGTNTGELFF. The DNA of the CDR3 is TGTACCACCCAGTCCTCACTAGCGGGGACGAACACCGGGGAGCTGTTTTTT.